This T cell receptor beta chain appears in the sequencing data of a study of blood T cell repertoires in COVID-19. Across the whole study: Collection of acute and convalescent COVID-19 samples took place in the United States, Italy and Spain. PBMCs, B-cell-depleted T cells, or T cells were the source of the cDNA or gDNA that made up the material.

Germline V CDR1 and CDR2: LGHNA, YNFKEQ. This CDR3 is built from 14 residues. The germline V and J ends were trimmed by 1 base and 6 bases, with 10 bases remaining between them. In its sample, this clone was seen a few times. Original data processing: Estimated nucleated cell counts came from reference gene primer amplification. The method was immunoSEQ multiplex PCR; TCRdb's version includes in-frame clones alone and lacks a portion of them. V, J and clone size derive from that table, while D and trimming were established from the DNA sequence. The sample shows about 300,000 clones, approximately 90% of them seen only once.

The sequencing input was peripheral blood. The source of this sequence is a man aged 40-50 years with acute or convalescent COVID-19. The chain uses TRBV4-2 and TRBJ1-5; no clear D. The CDR3 reads CASSQVGGRQPQHF. As DNA, the CDR3 is TGTGCCAGCAGCCAAGTGGGAGGTCGTCAGCCCCAGCATTTT.